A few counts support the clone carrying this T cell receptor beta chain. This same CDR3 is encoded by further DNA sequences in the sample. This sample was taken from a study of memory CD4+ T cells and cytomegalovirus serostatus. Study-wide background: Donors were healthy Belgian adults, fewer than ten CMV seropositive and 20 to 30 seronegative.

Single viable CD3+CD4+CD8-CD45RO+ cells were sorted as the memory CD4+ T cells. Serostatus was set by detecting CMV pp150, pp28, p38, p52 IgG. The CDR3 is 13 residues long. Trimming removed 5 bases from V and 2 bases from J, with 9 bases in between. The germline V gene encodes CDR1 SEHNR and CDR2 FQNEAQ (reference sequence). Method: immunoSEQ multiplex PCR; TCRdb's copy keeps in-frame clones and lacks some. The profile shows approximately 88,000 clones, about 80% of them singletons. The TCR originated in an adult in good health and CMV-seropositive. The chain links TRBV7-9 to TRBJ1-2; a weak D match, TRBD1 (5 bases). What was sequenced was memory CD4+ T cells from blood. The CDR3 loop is CASSPGANYGYTF. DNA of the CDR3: TGTGCCAGCAGCCCTGGGGCCAACTATGGCTACACCTTC.